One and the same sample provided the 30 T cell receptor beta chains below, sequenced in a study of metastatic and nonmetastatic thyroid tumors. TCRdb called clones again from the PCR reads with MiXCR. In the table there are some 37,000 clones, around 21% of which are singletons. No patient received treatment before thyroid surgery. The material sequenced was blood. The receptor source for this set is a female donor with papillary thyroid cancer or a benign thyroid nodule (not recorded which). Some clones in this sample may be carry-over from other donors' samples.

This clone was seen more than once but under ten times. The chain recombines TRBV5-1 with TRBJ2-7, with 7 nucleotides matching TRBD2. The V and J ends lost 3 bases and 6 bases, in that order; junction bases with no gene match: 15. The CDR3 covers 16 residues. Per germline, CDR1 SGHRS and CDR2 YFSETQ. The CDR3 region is CASSSEAGWARGEQYF. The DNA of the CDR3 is TGCGCCAGCAGCTCGGAAGCGGGGTGGGCTAGGGGCGAGCAGTACTTC.

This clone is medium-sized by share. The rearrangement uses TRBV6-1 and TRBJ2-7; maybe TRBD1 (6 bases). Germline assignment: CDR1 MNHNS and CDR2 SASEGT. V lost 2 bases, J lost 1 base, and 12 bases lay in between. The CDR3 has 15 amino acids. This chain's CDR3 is CASSEIDRRSYEQYF. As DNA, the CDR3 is TGTGCCAGCAGTGAAATAGACAGGCGATCCTACGAGCAGTACTTC.

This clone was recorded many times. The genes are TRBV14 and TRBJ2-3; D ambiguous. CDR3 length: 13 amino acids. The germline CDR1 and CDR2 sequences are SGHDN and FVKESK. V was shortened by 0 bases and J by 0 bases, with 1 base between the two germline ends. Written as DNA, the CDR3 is TGTGCCAGCAGCCAAGATAGCACAGATACGCAGTATTTT. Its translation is CASSQDSTDTQYF.

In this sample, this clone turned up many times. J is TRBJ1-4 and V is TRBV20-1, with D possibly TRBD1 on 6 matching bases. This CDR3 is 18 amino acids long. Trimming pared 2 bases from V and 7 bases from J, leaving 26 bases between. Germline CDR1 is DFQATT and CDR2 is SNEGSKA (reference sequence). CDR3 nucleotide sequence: TGCAGTGCTAGACCCGTGGACAGAGGCGAGTACGTTGGTGAAAAACTGTTTTTT. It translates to CSARPVDRGEYVGEKLFF.

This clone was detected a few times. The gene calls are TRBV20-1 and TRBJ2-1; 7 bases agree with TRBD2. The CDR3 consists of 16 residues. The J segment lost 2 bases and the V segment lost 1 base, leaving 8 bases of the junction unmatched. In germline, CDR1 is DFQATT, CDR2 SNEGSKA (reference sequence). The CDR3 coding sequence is TGCAGTGCTAGAGGGTGGGGCCTAGCGGCCTACAATGAGCAGTTCTTC. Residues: CSARGWGLAAYNEQFF.

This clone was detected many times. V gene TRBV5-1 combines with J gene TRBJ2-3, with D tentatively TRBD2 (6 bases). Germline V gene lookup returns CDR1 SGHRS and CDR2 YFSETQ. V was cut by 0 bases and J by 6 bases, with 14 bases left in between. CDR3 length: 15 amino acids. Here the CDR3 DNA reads TGCGCCAGCAGCTTGGGGAGCGCGGGGAGGGATACGCAGTATTTT. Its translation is CASSLGSAGRDTQYF.

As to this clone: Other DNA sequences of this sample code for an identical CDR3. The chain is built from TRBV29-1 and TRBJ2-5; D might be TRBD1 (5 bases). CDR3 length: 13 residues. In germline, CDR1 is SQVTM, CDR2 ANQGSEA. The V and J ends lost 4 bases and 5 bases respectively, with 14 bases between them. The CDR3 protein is CSVAPDTSETQYF. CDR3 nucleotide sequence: TGCAGCGTTGCCCCGGACACTTCTGAGACCCAGTACTTC.

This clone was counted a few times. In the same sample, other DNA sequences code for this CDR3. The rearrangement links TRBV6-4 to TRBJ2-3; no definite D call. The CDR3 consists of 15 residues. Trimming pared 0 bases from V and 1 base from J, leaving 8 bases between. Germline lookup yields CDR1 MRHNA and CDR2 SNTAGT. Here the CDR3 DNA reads TGTGCCAGCAGTGACTCTTCAGGCGGCACAGATACGCAGTATTTT. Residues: CASSDSSGGTDTQYF.

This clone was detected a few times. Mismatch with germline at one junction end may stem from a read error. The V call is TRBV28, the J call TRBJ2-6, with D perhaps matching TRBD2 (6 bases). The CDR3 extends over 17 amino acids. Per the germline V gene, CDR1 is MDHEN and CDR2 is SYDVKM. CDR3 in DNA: TGTGCCAGCAACTCTCGGGGGAAAGTGTCTGGGGCCAACGTCTTGACTTTC. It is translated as CASNSRGKVSGANVLTF.

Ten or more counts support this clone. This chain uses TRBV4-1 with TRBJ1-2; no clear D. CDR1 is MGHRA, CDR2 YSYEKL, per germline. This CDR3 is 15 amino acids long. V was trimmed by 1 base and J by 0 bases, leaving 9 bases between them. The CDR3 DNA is TGCGCCAGCAGCCAAGTCCCGGGTACTAACTATGGCTACACCTTC. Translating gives CASSQVPGTNYGYTF.

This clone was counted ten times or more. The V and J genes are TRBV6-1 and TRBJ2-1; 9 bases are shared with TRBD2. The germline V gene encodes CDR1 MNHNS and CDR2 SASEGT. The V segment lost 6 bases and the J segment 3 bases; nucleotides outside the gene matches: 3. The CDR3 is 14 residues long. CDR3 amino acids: CASRPSGIYNEQFF. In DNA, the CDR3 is TGTGCCAGCAGGCCTAGCGGGATCTACAATGAGCAGTTCTTC.

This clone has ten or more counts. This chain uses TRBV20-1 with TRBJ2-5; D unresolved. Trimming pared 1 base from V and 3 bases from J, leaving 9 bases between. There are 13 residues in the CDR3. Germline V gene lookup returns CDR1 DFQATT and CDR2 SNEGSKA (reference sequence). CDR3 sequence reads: CSARGLNKETQYF. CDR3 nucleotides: TGCAGTGCTAGAGGTCTGAATAAAGAGACCCAGTACTTC.

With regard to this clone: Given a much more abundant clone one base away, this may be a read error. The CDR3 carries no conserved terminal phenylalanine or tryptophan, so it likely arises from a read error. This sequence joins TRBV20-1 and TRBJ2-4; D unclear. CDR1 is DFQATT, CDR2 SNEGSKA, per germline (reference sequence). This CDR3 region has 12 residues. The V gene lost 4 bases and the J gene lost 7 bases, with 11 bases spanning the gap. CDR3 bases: TGCAGTGCTACTTTACAAGAGAACATTCAGTACCTC. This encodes CSATLQENIQYL.

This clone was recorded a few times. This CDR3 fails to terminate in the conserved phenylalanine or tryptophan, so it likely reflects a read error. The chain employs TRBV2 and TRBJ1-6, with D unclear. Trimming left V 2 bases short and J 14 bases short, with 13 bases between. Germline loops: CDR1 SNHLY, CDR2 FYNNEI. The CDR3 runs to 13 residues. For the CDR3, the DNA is TGTGCCAGCAGTGAACAGTGGGGTCAGTCCCTCCACCTT. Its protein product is CASSEQWGQSLHL.

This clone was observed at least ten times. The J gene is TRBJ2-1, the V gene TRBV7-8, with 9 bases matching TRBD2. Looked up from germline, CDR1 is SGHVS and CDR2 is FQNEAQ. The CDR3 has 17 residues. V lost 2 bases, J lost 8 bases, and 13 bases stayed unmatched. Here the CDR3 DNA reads TGTGCCAGCAGCTTAAGTTCTAGCGGGAACTTCGTGGATGAGCAGTTCTTC. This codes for CASSLSSSGNFVDEQFF.

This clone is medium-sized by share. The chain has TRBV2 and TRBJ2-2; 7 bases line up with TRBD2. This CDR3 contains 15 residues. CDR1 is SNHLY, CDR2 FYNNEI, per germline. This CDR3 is CAGEMGLPYTGELFF. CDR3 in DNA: TGTGCGGGGGAAATGGGACTACCCTACACCGGGGAGCTGTTTTTT.

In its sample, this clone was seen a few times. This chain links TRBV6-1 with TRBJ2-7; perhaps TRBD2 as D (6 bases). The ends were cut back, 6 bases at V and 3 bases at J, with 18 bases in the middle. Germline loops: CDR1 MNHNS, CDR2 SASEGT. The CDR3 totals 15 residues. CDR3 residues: CASSHLGTQIYEQYF. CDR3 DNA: TGTGCCAGCAGCCACCTTGGGACTCAAATCTACGAGCAGTACTTC.

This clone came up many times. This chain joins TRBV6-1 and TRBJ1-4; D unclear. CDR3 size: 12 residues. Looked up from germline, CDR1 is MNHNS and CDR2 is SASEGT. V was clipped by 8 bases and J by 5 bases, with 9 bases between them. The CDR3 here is CASRSANEKLFF. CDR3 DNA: TGTGCCAGCCGGTCCGCGAATGAAAAACTGTTTTTT.

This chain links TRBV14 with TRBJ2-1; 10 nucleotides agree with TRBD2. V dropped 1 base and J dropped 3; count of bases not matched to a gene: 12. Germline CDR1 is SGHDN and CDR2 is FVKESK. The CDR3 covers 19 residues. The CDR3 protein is CASSQATAGGPSLYNEQFF. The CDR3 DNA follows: TGTGCCAGCAGCCAAGCAACAGCGGGAGGGCCTTCCCTCTACAATGAGCAGTTCTTC.

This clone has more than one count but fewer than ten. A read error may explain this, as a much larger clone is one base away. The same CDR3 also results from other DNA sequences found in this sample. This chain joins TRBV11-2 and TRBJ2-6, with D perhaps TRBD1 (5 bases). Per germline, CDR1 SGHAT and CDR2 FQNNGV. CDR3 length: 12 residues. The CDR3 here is CASSSGANVLTF. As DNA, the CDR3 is TGTGCCAGCAGCTCTGGGGCCAACGTACTGACTTTC.

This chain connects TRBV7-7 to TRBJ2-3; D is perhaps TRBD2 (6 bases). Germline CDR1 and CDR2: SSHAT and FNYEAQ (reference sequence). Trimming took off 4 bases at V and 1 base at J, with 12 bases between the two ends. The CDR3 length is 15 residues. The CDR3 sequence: CASSSEGRRTDTQYF. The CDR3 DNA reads TGTGCCAGCAGCTCGGAGGGCCGGCGCACAGATACGCAGTATTTT.

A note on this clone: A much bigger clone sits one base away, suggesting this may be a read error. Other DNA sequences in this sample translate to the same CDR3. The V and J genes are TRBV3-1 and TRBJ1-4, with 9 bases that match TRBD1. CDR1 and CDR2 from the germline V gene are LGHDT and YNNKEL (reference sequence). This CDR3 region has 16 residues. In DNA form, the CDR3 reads TGCGCCAGCAGCCAGATTCTCGGGACAGGGCATGAAAAACTGTTTTTT. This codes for CASSQILGTGHEKLFF.

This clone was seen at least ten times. CDR3 DNA: TGTGCCAGCAGCCGGGGACAGTTCGACGAGCAGTACTTC. Amino acids: CASSRGQFDEQYF. This chain links TRBV11-3 with TRBJ2-7; TRBD1 matches 7 bases. This CDR3 contains 13 residues. V was pared by 5 bases and J by 5 bases, with 6 bases of the junction left unmatched. Germline CDR1 is SGHNT and CDR2 is YENEEA.

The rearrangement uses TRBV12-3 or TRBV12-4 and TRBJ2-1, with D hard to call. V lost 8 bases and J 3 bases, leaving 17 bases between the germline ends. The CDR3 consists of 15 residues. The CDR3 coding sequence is TGTGCCAGCCGAAAAAGGTCGGGTGACTACAATGAGCAGTTCTTC. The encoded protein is CASRKRSGDYNEQFF.

The CDR3 DNA follows: TGTGCCAGTCTCCCCGTCCAGGACAGGAATTCTGGGGCCAACGTCCTGACTTTC. Translated: CASLPVQDRNSGANVLTF. The chain carries TRBV27 and TRBJ2-6, with 7 bases matching TRBD1. Germline V gene data show CDR1 as MNHEY and CDR2 as SMNVEV (reference sequence). The J segment lost 1 base and the V segment lost 9 bases, leaving 15 bases of the junction unmatched. This CDR3 contains 18 residues. The full variable domain, with the rest looked up from reference TRBV27 and TRBJ2-6, is EAQVTQNPRYLITVTGKKLTVTCSQNMNHEYMSWYRQDPGLGLRQIYYSMNVEVTDKGDVPEGYKVSRKEKRNFPLILESPSPNQTSLYFCASLPVQDRNSGANVLTFGAGSRLTVL.

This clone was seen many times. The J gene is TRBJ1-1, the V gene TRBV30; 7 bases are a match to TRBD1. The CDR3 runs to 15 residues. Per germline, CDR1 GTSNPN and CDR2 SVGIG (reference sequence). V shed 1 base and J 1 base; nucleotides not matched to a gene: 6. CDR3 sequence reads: CAWSEAGGSNTEAFF. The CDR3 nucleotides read TGTGCCTGGAGTGAGGCAGGGGGATCGAACACTGAAGCTTTCTTT.

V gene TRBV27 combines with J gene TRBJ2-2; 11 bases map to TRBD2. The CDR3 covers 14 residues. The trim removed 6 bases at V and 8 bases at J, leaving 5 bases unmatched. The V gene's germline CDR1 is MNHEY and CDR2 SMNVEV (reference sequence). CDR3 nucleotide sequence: TGTGCCAGCAGACCGGGACTAGCGGCAGGGGAGCTGTTTTTT. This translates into CASRPGLAAGELFF.

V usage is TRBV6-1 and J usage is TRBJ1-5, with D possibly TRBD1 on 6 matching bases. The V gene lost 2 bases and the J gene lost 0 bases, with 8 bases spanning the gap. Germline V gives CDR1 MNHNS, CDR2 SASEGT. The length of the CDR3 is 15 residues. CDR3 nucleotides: TGTGCCAGCAGTGAAACAGGGAGTAGCAATCAGCCCCAGCATTTT. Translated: CASSETGSSNQPQHF.

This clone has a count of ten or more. The CDR3 DNA follows: TGCAGCGTTGAAGTAGCTGACAATGAGCAGTTCTTC. Encoded protein: CSVEVADNEQFF. The chain links TRBV29-1 to TRBJ2-1; no clear D. Germline V lookup: CDR1 SQVTM, CDR2 ANQGSEA. The CDR3 runs 12 residues. V dropped 1 base and J dropped 5 bases, with 6 bases sitting between them.

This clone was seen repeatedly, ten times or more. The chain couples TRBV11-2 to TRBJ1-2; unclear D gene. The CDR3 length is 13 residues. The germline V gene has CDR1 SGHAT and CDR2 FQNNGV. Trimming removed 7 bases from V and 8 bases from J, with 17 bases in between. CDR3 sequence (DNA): TGTGCCAGCACCACTAGGAGGGATCGAGGCTACACCTTC. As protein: CASTTRRDRGYTF.